The 25 T cell receptor beta chains below were found in one sample sequenced in a study of OX40 agonist ivuxolimab in advanced cancers. The method was immunoSEQ multiplex PCR; TCRdb's version includes in-frame clones alone and lacks a portion of them. The profile shows 42,000 or so clones, roughly nine tenths of them singletons. The sequences come from CD4+ or CD8+ T cells sorted from blood, collected in a trial of the OX40 agonist ivuxolimab. Receptor source: an adult with an advanced solid tumor such as melanoma, head and neck, liver or kidney cancer.

The V gene is TRBV21-1, the J gene TRBJ1-5; the D call in the table, TRBD1, was not verified against the DNA. TRBV21-1 is described as a pseudogene. The CDR3 has 21 amino acids. The CDR3 DNA follows: TGTGCCAGCAGCAAGGGGGTTCCCTCCCGGGACAGGGGTTTAGGCAATCAGCCCCAGCATTTT. This encodes CASSKGVPSRDRGLGNQPQHF.

The CDR3 protein is CAISESSGGSGELFF. The DNA of the CDR3 is TGTGCCATCAGTGAGTCGAGCGGGGGCAGCGGGGAGCTGTTTTTT. V usage is TRBV10-3 and J usage is TRBJ2-2, with 8 positions matching TRBD2. The germline V gene has CDR1 ENHRY and CDR2 SYGVKD. This CDR3 spans 15 amino acids. The V and J ends lost 0 bases and 7 bases, in that order; junction bases with no gene match: 4.

The V and J genes are TRBV10-3 and TRBJ2-1, with D possibly TRBD2 on 5 matching bases. The CDR3 length is 18 residues. V lost 6 bases, J lost 0 bases, and 21 bases lay in between. Germline loops: CDR1 ENHRY, CDR2 SYGVKD. CDR3 residues: CAIRGSDGRDGSYNEQFF. The CDR3 DNA reads as TGTGCCATCAGGGGTTCCGACGGCCGGGATGGCTCCTACAATGAGCAGTTCTTC.

This clone was seen a handful of times. V is TRBV30 and J is TRBJ1-4, with TRBD1 identical over 9 bases. After removal of 3 bases from V and 7 bases from J, the junction contained 6 bases not matched to a gene. Germline assignment: CDR1 GTSNPN and CDR2 SVGIG (reference sequence). The CDR3 is made up of 14 amino acids. The CDR3 reads CAWRLTGGFEKLFF. In DNA form, the CDR3 reads TGTGCCTGGAGGTTGACAGGGGGTTTTGAAAAACTGTTTTTT.

V usage is TRBV6-6 and J usage is TRBJ2-7; D call uncertain. The CDR3 is 15 residues long. V was trimmed by 0 bases and J by 3 bases, leaving 12 bases between them. The germline V gene encodes CDR1 MNHNY and CDR2 SVGAGI (reference sequence). Here the CDR3 DNA reads TGTGCCAGCAGTTACTCGGCGTTGGGAAACTACGAGCAGTACTTC. This translates into CASSYSALGNYEQYF.

The chain has TRBV18 and TRBJ2-1; possible D gene TRBD2, 5 bases. The CDR3 has 12 amino acids. Germline CDR1 and CDR2: KGHSH and LQKENI. V lost 2 bases, J lost 10 bases, and 9 bases lay in between. The DNA for the CDR3 is TGTGCCAGCTCACCAGCAAGGGAGGAGCAGTTCTTC. This gives the protein CASSPAREEQFF.

This rearrangement joins TRBV25-1 to TRBJ2-5, with D possibly TRBD1 on 6 matching bases. V dropped 6 bases and J dropped 3 bases, with 8 bases sitting between them. This CDR3 spans 12 amino acids. Germline V gene lookup returns CDR1 MGHDK and CDR2 SYGVNS. CDR3 residues: CASRPGEETQYF. The CDR3 DNA sequence: TGTGCCAGCAGACCAGGGGAAGAGACCCAGTACTTC.

This clone was recorded once. The genes are TRBV7-8 and TRBJ2-2, with 10 bases aligning to TRBD2. Germline trimming cut 1 base from V and 0 bases from J; bases unmatched to any gene: 2. This CDR3 has 17 residues. Looked up from germline, CDR1 is SGHVS and CDR2 is FQNEAQ. The CDR3 protein is CASSLVAGGTNTGELFF. CDR3 coding DNA: TGTGCCAGCAGCTTAGTAGCGGGAGGCACGAACACCGGGGAGCTGTTTTTT.

The V and J genes are TRBV5-8 and TRBJ2-3; possibly TRBD2 for D (6 bases). With 2 bases removed from V and 4 bases from J, the gap between germline ends came to 17 bases. CDR3 length: 16 amino acids. CDR1 is SGHTS and CDR2 is YDEGEE in the germline V gene. The CDR3 DNA reads as TGTGCCAGCAGCTTTAAGACGGGAGATCAAGCAGATACGCAGTATTTT. Translation gives CASSFKTGDQADTQYF.

This clone is a singleton in its sample. The rearrangement uses TRBV18 and TRBJ2-1; D call uncertain. The CDR3 contains 17 residues. The germline V gene has CDR1 KGHSH and CDR2 LQKENI. With 1 base removed from V and 0 bases from J, the gap between germline ends came to 13 bases. CDR3 loop: CASSPQDISSSYNEQFF. The CDR3, as DNA: TGTGCCAGCTCACCACAAGACATATCTAGCTCCTACAATGAGCAGTTCTTC. The variable domain in full, completed from reference TRBV18 and TRBJ2-1, reads NAGVMQNPRHLVRRRGQEARLRCSPMKGHSHVYWYRQLPEEGLKFMVYLQKENIIDESGMPKERFSAEFPKEGPSILRIQQVVRGDSAAYFCASSPQDISSSYNEQFFGPGTRLTVL.

V is TRBV9 and J is TRBJ1-3, with D maybe TRBD1 (6 bases). The CDR3 runs 14 residues. The germline V gene has CDR1 SGDLS and CDR2 YYNGEE. Trimming removed 3 bases at V and 3 bases at J, with 10 bases between. The CDR3 reads CASSAGESGNTIYF. The CDR3 DNA reads TGTGCCAGCAGCGCAGGGGAGAGTGGAAACACCATATATTTT.

The rearrangement joins TRBV5-1 to TRBJ2-7, with 9 nucleotides matching TRBD1. Losses at the gene ends were 4 bases for V and 4 bases for J; bases not matched to a gene: 15. CDR3 size: 17 residues. Germline values: CDR1 SGHRS, CDR2 YFSETQ. CDR3 DNA: TGCGCCAGCAGCCCACTCCCACAGGGGGCAGCGTTATACGAGCAGTACTTC. It is translated as CASSPLPQGAALYEQYF.

In this sample, this clone turned up a few times. The rearrangement uses TRBV6-5 and TRBJ1-2; D ambiguous. Germline V gene lookup returns CDR1 MNHEY and CDR2 SVGAGI. Between the trimmed V and J ends, which lost 0 bases and 3 bases, there was a span of 5 bases. There are 13 residues in the CDR3. This chain's CDR3 is CASSYSGYYGYTF. CDR3 in DNA: TGTGCCAGCAGTTACTCAGGCTACTATGGCTACACCTTC.

This clone was observed a single time. The chain recombines TRBV7-9 with TRBJ2-2; TRBD1 aligns across 9 bases. Germline CDR1 SEHNR, CDR2 FQNEAQ (reference sequence). The CDR3 runs to 15 residues. Trimming took 9 bases from V and 2 from J; bases not matched to a gene: 7. The CDR3 nucleotides are TGTGCCAGGGACCGACAGGGGGGAAACACCGGGGAGCTGTTTTTT. Protein sequence: CARDRQGGNTGELFF.

V gene TRBV30 combines with J gene TRBJ1-2; D remains unclear. The V gene's germline CDR1 is GTSNPN and CDR2 SVGIG (reference sequence). V lost 7 bases, J lost 1 base, and 10 bases lay in between. The CDR3 has 12 residues. The DNA of the CDR3 is TGTGCCTACTTTGGGGATAACTATGGCTACACCTTC. Translating it yields CAYFGDNYGYTF.

The rearrangement joins TRBV11-2 to TRBJ2-2; D is perhaps TRBD2 (5 bases). The germline V gene encodes CDR1 SGHAT and CDR2 FQNNGV. V was shortened by 1 base and J by 3 bases, with 9 bases between the two germline ends. The CDR3 runs to 15 residues. This CDR3 is CASSLAGVDTGELFF. In DNA, the CDR3 is TGTGCCAGCAGCTTAGCCGGGGTGGACACCGGGGAGCTGTTTTTT.

The gene calls are TRBV6-5 and TRBJ1-1; 7 nucleotides match TRBD1. Germline trimming cut 2 bases from V and 1 base from J; bases unmatched to any gene: 7. This CDR3 has 16 residues. The germline V gene has CDR1 MNHEY and CDR2 SVGAGI. The CDR3 coding sequence is TGTGCCAGCAGTTACGGAGGGGGCGCCCGGAACACTGAAGCTTTCTTT. Encoded protein: CASSYGGGARNTEAFF.

This clone has only one observation. The chain carries TRBV4-1 and TRBJ2-7; no firm D call. The ends were cut back, 3 bases at V and 7 bases at J, with 16 bases in the middle. The CDR3 runs to 14 residues. The germline V gene has CDR1 MGHRA and CDR2 YSYEKL. In DNA form, the CDR3 reads TGCGCCAGCAGCCACCCTGATCCTCTCAGTGAGCAGTACTTC. The encoded protein is CASSHPDPLSEQYF.

The chain combines TRBV2 with TRBJ2-7; 11 bases are shared with TRBD2. The CDR3 is made up of 16 amino acids. The V segment lost 7 bases and the J segment 5 bases; nucleotides outside the gene matches: 13. Germline V gene data show CDR1 as SNHLY and CDR2 as FYNNEI. Here the CDR3 reads CASKRFTSGSPHEQYF. CDR3 bases: TGTGCCAGCAAGCGATTTACTAGCGGGAGTCCCCACGAGCAGTACTTC.

The rearrangement joins TRBV5-1 to TRBJ2-2, with a tentative D call TRBD1 (7 bases). CDR1 SGHRS and CDR2 YFSETQ come from the germline V gene. The CDR3 covers 13 residues. Trimming took 1 base from V and 17 from J, leaving 18 bases between them. In DNA, the CDR3 is TGCGCCAGCAGCTTGTCGCCAGGGGGGCATTGTTTTTTT. This codes for CASSLSPGGHCFF.

This rearrangement joins TRBV5-1 to TRBJ2-2; D ambiguous. The CDR3 has 12 amino acids. Per germline, CDR1 SGHRS and CDR2 YFSETQ. Trimming cost V 3 bases and J 0 bases, with 0 bases left between them. CDR3 sequence reads: CASSSNTGELFF. CDR3 DNA sequence: TGCGCCAGCAGCTCGAACACCGGGGAGCTGTTTTTT. Complete variable domain (other parts from reference TRBV5-1 and TRBJ2-2): KAGVTQTPRYLIKTRGQQVTLSCSPISGHRSVSWYQQTPGQGLQFLFEYFSETQRNKGNFPGRFSGRQFSNSRSEMNVSTLELGDSALYLCASSSNTGELFFGEGSRLTVL.

The rearrangement joins TRBV2 to TRBJ1-1; no clear D. This CDR3 has 13 residues. CDR1 is SNHLY and CDR2 is FYNNEI in the germline V gene. The V gene lost 7 bases and the J gene lost 1 base, with 10 bases spanning the gap. Here the CDR3 reads CASNPFGNTEAFF. As DNA, the CDR3 is TGTGCCAGCAATCCCTTTGGGAACACTGAAGCTTTCTTT.

V usage is TRBV6-4 and J usage is TRBJ2-1; D is undetermined. V dropped 0 bases and J dropped 0 bases, with 6 bases sitting between them. CDR3 length equals 15 residues. The germline gives CDR1 MRHNA, CDR2 SNTAGT. CDR3 region: CASSDSPSSYNEQFF. The CDR3 DNA is TGTGCCAGCAGTGACTCCCCGAGCTCCTACAATGAGCAGTTCTTC.

The rearrangement uses TRBV18 and TRBJ2-5; the D call may be TRBD1 or TRBD2 (6 bases each). In germline, CDR1 is KGHSH, CDR2 LQKENI. The CDR3 extends over 14 amino acids. Trimming left V 1 base short and J 3 bases short, with 9 bases between. The CDR3 sequence is CASSPQEGEETQYF. Here the CDR3 DNA reads TGTGCCAGCTCACCACAGGAGGGGGAAGAGACCCAGTACTTC.

V is TRBV11-2 and J is TRBJ2-7; D gene ambiguous. Trimming left V 0 bases short and J 3 bases short, with 9 bases between. The CDR3 runs to 14 residues. CDR1 and CDR2 from the germline V gene are SGHAT and FQNNGV. CDR3 coding DNA: TGTGCCAGCAGCTTAGAGGGCGCTATCTACGAGCAGTACTTC. It is translated as CASSLEGAIYEQYF. The whole variable domain, remainder taken from reference TRBV11-2 and TRBJ2-7, is EAGVAQSPRYKIIEKRQSVAFWCNPISGHATLYWYQQILGQGPKLLIQFQNNGVVDDSQLPKDRFSAERLKGVDSTLKIQPAKLEDSAVYLCASSLEGAIYEQYFGPGTRLTVT.